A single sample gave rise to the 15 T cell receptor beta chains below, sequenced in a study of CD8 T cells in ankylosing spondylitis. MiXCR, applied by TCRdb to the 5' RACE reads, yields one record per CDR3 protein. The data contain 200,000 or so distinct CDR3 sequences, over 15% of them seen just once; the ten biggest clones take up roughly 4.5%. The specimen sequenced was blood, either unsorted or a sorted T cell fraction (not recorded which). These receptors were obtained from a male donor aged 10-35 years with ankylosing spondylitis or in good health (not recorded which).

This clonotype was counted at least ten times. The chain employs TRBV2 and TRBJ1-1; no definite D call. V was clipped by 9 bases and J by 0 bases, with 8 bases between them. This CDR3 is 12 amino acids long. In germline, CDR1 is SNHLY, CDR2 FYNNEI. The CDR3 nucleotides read TGTGCCAGTCGACACATGAACACTGAAGCTTTCTTT. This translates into CASRHMNTEAFF.

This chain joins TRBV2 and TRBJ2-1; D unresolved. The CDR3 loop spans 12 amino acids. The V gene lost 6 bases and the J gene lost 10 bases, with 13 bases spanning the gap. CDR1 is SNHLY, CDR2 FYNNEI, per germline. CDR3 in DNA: TGTGCCAGCAGGAACCCGACCGTCGAGCAGTTCTTC. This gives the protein CASRNPTVEQFF.

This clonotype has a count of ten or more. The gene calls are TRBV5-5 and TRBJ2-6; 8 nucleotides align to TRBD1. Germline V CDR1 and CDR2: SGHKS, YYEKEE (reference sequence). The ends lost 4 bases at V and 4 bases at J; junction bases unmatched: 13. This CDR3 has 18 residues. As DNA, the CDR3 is TGTGCCAGCAGCCAGAGACAGGGGATAGGTGCAGGGGCCAACGTCCTGACTTTC. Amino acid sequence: CASSQRQGIGAGANVLTF.

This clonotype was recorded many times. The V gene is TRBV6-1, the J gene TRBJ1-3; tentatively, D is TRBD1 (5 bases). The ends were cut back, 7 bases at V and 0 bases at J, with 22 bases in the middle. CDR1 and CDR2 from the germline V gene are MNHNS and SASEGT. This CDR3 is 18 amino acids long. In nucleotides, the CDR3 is TGTGCCAGCACCAAAAGGGGACGACAGCCCTTCTCTGGAAACACCATATATTTT. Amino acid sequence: CASTKRGRQPFSGNTIYF.

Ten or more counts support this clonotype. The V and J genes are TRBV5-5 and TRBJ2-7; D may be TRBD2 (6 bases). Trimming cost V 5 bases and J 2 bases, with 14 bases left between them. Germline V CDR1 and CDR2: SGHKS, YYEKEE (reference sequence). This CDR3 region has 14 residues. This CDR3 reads CASRAGLPTYEQYV. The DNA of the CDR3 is TGTGCCAGCAGGGCGGGGTTGCCCACCTACGAGCAGTACGTC.

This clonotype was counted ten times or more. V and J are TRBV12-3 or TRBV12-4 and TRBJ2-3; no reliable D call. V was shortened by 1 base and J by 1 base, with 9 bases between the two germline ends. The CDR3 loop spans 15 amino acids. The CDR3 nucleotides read TGTGCCAGCAGTTTAGTGGAACGGGGCACAGATACGCAGTATTTT. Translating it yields CASSLVERGTDTQYF.

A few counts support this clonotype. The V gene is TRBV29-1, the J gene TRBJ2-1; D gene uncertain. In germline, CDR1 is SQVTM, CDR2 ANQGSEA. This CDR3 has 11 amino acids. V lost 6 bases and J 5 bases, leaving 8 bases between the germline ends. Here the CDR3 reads CSVAWHNEQFF. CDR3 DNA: TGCAGCGTCGCCTGGCACAATGAGCAGTTCTTC.

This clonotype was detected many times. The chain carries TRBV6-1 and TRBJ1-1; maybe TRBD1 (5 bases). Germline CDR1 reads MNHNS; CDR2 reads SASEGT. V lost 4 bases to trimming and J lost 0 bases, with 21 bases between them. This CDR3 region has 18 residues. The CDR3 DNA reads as TGTGCCAGCAGTGCTCGGGGCGATCGTACGTTTATGAACACTGAAGCTTTCTTT. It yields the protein CASSARGDRTFMNTEAFF.

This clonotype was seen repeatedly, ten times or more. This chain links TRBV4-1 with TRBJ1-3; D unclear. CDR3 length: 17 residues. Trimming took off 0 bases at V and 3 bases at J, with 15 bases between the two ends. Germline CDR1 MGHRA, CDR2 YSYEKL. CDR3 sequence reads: CASSQDSARTVGNTIYF. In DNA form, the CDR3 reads TGCGCCAGCAGCCAAGATTCGGCGAGAACCGTTGGAAACACCATATATTTT.

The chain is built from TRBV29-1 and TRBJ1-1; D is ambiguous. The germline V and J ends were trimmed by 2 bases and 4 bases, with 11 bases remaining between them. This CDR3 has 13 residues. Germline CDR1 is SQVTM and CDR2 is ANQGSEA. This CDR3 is CSVEQAMGTEAFF. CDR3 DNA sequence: TGCAGCGTTGAACAGGCAATGGGCACTGAAGCTTTCTTT.

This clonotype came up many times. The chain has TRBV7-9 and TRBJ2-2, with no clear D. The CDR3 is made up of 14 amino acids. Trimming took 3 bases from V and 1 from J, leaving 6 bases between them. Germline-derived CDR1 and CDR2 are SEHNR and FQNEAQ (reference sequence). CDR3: CASSFDWNTGELFF. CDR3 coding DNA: TGTGCCAGCAGCTTCGACTGGAACACCGGGGAGCTGTTTTTT. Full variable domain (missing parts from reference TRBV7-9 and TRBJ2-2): DTGVSQNPRHKITKRGQNVTFRCDPISEHNRLYWYRQTLGQGPEFLTYFQNEAQLEKSRLLSDRFSAERPKGSFSTLEIQRTEQGDSAMYLCASSFDWNTGELFFGEGSRLTVL.

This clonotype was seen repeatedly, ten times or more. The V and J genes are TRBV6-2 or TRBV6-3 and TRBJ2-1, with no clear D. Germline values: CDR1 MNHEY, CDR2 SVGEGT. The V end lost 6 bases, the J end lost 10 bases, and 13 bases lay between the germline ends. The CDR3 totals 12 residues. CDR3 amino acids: CASSPLLREQFF. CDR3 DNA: TGTGCCAGCAGCCCCTTATTGCGGGAGCAGTTCTTC.

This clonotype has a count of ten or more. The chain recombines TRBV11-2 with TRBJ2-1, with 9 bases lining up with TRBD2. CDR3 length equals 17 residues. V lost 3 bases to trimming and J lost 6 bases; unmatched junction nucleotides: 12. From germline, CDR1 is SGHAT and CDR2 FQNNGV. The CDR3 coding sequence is TGTGCCAGCAGCTTCAGGCCCGGGACTAGCACCTTCAATGAGCAGTTCTTC. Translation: CASSFRPGTSTFNEQFF.

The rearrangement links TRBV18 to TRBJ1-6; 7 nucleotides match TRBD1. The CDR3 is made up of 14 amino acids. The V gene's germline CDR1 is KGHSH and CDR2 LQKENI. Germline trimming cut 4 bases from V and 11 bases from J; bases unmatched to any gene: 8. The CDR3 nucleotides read TGTGCCAGCTCACTTGACAGGGTGCACGCACCCCTCCACTTT. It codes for CASSLDRVHAPLHF. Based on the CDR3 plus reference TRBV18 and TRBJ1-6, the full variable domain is NAGVMQNPRHLVRRRGQEARLRCSPMKGHSHVYWYRQLPEEGLKFMVYLQKENIIDESGMPKERFSAEFPKEGPSILRIQQVVRGDSAAYFCASSLDRVHAPLHFGNGTRLTVT.

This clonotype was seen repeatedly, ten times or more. CDR3 bases: TGCAGTGCCTATTCAGGGGACTACAATGAGCAGTTCTTC. Its translation is CSAYSGDYNEQFF. The rearrangement links TRBV20-1 to TRBJ2-1; tentatively, D is TRBD1 (6 bases). The CDR3 extends over 13 amino acids. Looked up from germline, CDR1 is DFQATT and CDR2 is SNEGSKA (reference sequence). Trimming cost V 6 bases and J 3 bases, with 12 bases left between them.